The 7 T cell receptor beta chains listed next were all sequenced from one sample in a study of blood T cell repertoires in COVID-19. The repertoire was sequenced with immunoSEQ multiplex PCR; TCRdb's copy has only in-frame clones and lacks some. The sample carries some 250,000 clones, approximately 87% recorded once. Sequencing was carried out using peripheral blood. Receptor source: a woman aged 30 to 39 with COVID-19, enrolled during active disease.

The chain joins TRBV5-1 to TRBJ1-2; 10 positions agree with TRBD1. CDR1 is SGHRS and CDR2 is YFSETQ in the germline V gene. CDR3 size: 14 residues. The junction had 0 bases not matched to a gene; V was cut back by 0 bases and J by 4 bases. In nucleotides, the CDR3 is TGCGCCAGCAGCTTGGGGACAGGGGGCTATGGCTACACCTTC. Protein product: CASSLGTGGYGYTF.

The J gene is TRBJ1-4, the V gene TRBV4-1; D is possibly TRBD1 (5 bases). Germline CDR1 reads MGHRA; CDR2 reads YSYEKL. CDR3 length: 15 amino acids. The V and J ends lost 1 base and 5 bases respectively, with 11 bases between them. CDR3 bases: TGCGCCAGCAGCCAAGGGGGCGGGATGAATGAAAAACTGTTTTTT. Its protein is CASSQGGGMNEKLFF.

This clone was seen just once. The chain carries TRBV3-1 (or the pseudogene TRBV3-2) and TRBJ1-3; no reliable D call. Germline lookup yields CDR1 LGHDT and CDR2 YNNKEL (reference sequence). Trimming left V 2 bases short and J 7 bases short, with 6 bases between. The CDR3 contains 12 residues. The CDR3 DNA sequence: TGTGCCAGCAGCCAAACTAGGAACACCATATATTTT. It encodes CASSQTRNTIYF.

The chain recombines TRBV15 with TRBJ1-1, with D hard to call. The germline V and J ends were trimmed by 2 bases and 5 bases, with 6 bases remaining between them. The germline V gene encodes CDR1 LNHNV and CDR2 YYDKDF (reference sequence). The CDR3 covers 12 residues. The CDR3 nucleotides are TGTGCCACCAGCAGAACGAGGACTGAAGCTTTCTTT. Translating gives CATSRTRTEAFF.

V usage is TRBV19 and J usage is TRBJ2-2; TRBD1 is a possible D gene (5 bases). Germline assignment: CDR1 LNHDA and CDR2 SQIVND (reference sequence). The length of the CDR3 is 15 residues. The germline V and J ends were trimmed by 5 bases and 4 bases, with 14 bases remaining between them. The CDR3 DNA reads as TGTGCCAGTAGTTCCCCTGACAGAGCCACCGGGGAGCTGTTTTTT. This sequence encodes CASSSPDRATGELFF.

The chain combines TRBV2 with TRBJ2-7, with 7 bases identical to TRBD1. Unmatched junction bases numbered 9, after V lost 5 bases and J lost 2 bases. Germline values: CDR1 SNHLY, CDR2 FYNNEI. The CDR3 consists of 15 residues. The CDR3 sequence is CASSPRGHSTYEQYF. The CDR3 DNA sequence: TGTGCCAGCAGTCCTAGGGGGCATTCCACCTACGAGCAGTACTTC.

CDR3 sequence: CASSSTSTGELFF. The CDR3 nucleotides read TGTGCCAGCAGCTCAACAAGTACCGGGGAGCTGTTTTTT. The rearrangement links TRBV7-9 to TRBJ2-2; D not certain. Trimming removed 4 bases at V and 5 bases at J, with 8 bases between. CDR3 size: 13 residues. Germline V gene sequence: CDR1 SEHNR, CDR2 FQNEAQ (reference sequence). Variable domain in full (rest from reference TRBV7-9 and TRBJ2-2): DTGVSQNPRHKITKRGQNVTFRCDPISEHNRLYWYRQTLGQGPEFLTYFQNEAQLEKSRLLSDRFSAERPKGSFSTLEIQRTEQGDSAMYLCASSSTSTGELFFGEGSRLTVL.